What follows are 30 T cell receptor beta chains derived from one specimen sequenced in a study of beta chain features in type 1 diabetes. General study results and limits: Significant though moderate, a shortening of TCRB CDR3s appeared in all four CD4+ subsets of Type 1 diabetes patients.

All of the isolated RNA was reverse transcribed, so expressed TCRB transcripts were sequenced. The protocol was immunoSEQ multiplex PCR, while the TCRdb copy is restricted to in-frame clones and leaves out a portion. The sample has about 130,000 clones; approximately 10% are singletons. These receptors have no identified antigens. The sample consisted of central memory CD4+ T cells from blood. The receptors derive from a man under 40 with type 1 diabetes.

This clone has more than one count but fewer than ten. The chain is built from TRBV11-2 and TRBJ2-3, with D maybe TRBD2 (6 bases). The CDR3 runs to 13 residues. V was pared by 3 bases and J by 5 bases, with 9 bases between. The germline gives CDR1 SGHAT, CDR2 FQNNGV. The CDR3 DNA is TGTGCCAGCAGCTTTACAGCGGGAGATACGCAGTATTTT. Its protein is CASSFTAGDTQYF. Variable domain in full (rest from reference TRBV11-2 and TRBJ2-3): EAGVAQSPRYKIIEKRQSVAFWCNPISGHATLYWYQQILGQGPKLLIQFQNNGVVDDSQLPKDRFSAERLKGVDSTLKIQPAKLEDSAVYLCASSFTAGDTQYFGPGTRLTVL.

The chain combines TRBV7-4 with TRBJ2-3; D may be TRBD2 (7 bases). V dropped 4 bases and J dropped 3 bases, with 20 bases sitting between them. The germline CDR1 and CDR2 sequences are SGHVT and SQSDAQ. The CDR3 consists of 17 residues. As DNA, the CDR3 is TGTGCCAGCAGCTCCCGCGGGGGCCTGACGGGAACAGATACGCAGTATTTT. It yields the protein CASSSRGGLTGTDTQYF. The full variable domain, completed using reference TRBV7-4 and TRBJ2-3, is GAGVSQSPRYKVAKRGRDVALRCDSISGHVTLYWYRQTLGQGSEVLTYSQSDAQRDKSGRPSGRFSAERPERSVSTLKIQRTEQGDSAVYLCASSSRGGLTGTDTQYFGPGTRLTVL.

The chain has TRBV6-4 and TRBJ1-1, with D maybe TRBD1 (5 bases). The CDR3 has 16 amino acids. The germline CDR1 and CDR2 sequences are MRHNA and SNTAGT. V was trimmed by 5 bases and J by 1 base, leaving 17 bases between them. The CDR3 protein is CASSPGAGRSNTEAFF. CDR3 DNA: TGTGCCAGCAGTCCCGGGGCGGGACGGTCGAACACTGAAGCTTTCTTT.

This clone has ten or more counts. V is TRBV7-9 and J is TRBJ2-2, with a possible D match to TRBD1 (5 bases). The CDR3 has 15 residues. The V gene's germline CDR1 is SEHNR and CDR2 FQNEAQ (reference sequence). Trimming left V 2 bases short and J 6 bases short, with 13 bases between. This CDR3 reads CASSLSQVFPGELFF. The CDR3 DNA follows: TGTGCCAGCAGCTTATCACAGGTTTTTCCCGGGGAGCTGTTTTTT.

The CDR3 DNA sequence: TGTGCCAGCCAATTCAGCCGACAGGGCCGGCAGCCCCAGCATTTT. The encoded protein is CASQFSRQGRQPQHF. The chain has TRBV25-1 and TRBJ1-5, with 7 bases that match TRBD1. CDR1 and CDR2 from the germline V gene are MGHDK and SYGVNS. V shed 8 bases, J shed 7 bases, and the junction held 14 bases outside the gene matches. The CDR3 loop spans 15 amino acids.

This clone was observed a few times. The gene calls are TRBV28 and TRBJ1-5, with 8 nucleotides matching TRBD1. The CDR3 extends over 12 amino acids. V was clipped by 6 bases and J by 11 bases; unmatched bases: 6. CDR1 and CDR2 from the germline V gene are MDHEN and SYDVKM. CDR3 in amino acids: CASRYNRGAQHF. The CDR3 nucleotides read TGTGCCAGCAGGTATAACAGGGGGGCCCAGCATTTT.

This clone has more than one count but fewer than ten. The rearrangement links TRBV7-9 to TRBJ1-6; TRBD1 aligns across 9 bases. Unmatched junction bases numbered 5, after V lost 5 bases and J lost 9 bases. Germline CDR1 is SEHNR and CDR2 is FQNEAQ (reference sequence). This CDR3 region has 14 residues. CDR3 in amino acids: CASSPGQGRSPLHF. DNA of the CDR3: TGTGCCAGCAGCCCGGGACAGGGACGTTCACCCCTCCACTTT. The whole variable domain, filled in from reference TRBV7-9 and TRBJ1-6, reads DTGVSQNPRHKITKRGQNVTFRCDPISEHNRLYWYRQTLGQGPEFLTYFQNEAQLEKSRLLSDRFSAERPKGSFSTLEIQRTEQGDSAMYLCASSPGQGRSPLHFGNGTRLTVT.

In this sample, this clone turned up a few times. The chain joins TRBV29-1 to TRBJ1-4; D perhaps matches TRBD1 (6 bases). V lost 4 bases and J 0 bases, leaving 15 bases between the germline ends. The CDR3 has 16 residues. CDR1 SQVTM and CDR2 ANQGSEA come from the germline V gene. CDR3 DNA: TGCAGCGTTGTAGCGGGGGGCTCTGCAACTAATGAAAAACTGTTTTTT. This sequence encodes CSVVAGGSATNEKLFF.

This chain connects TRBV4-3 to TRBJ2-3, with D tentatively TRBD2 (5 bases). The CDR3 has 13 amino acids. Germline values: CDR1 LGHNA, CDR2 YSLEER. Trimming cost V 3 bases and J 6 bases, with 10 bases left between them. CDR3 loop: CASSHLTGDTQYF. The CDR3 DNA reads TGCGCCAGCAGCCATCTGACGGGGGATACGCAGTATTTT.

There are a few counts of this clone. V is TRBV7-2 and J is TRBJ2-7, with 7 bases aligning to TRBD1. V was clipped by 3 bases and J by 6 bases; unmatched bases: 8. The CDR3 loop spans 14 amino acids. CDR1 and CDR2 from the germline V gene are SGHTA and FQGNSA. CDR3 sequence: CASSLETTGVEQYF. CDR3 DNA sequence: TGTGCCAGCAGCTTGGAGACTACAGGGGTCGAGCAGTACTTC.

This clone occurred a few times. The J gene is TRBJ1-4, the V gene TRBV15; the match to TRBD1 covers 7 bases. The length of the CDR3 is 16 residues. J was trimmed by 0 bases and V by 4 bases; bases with no gene match: 5. Germline CDR1 and CDR2: LNHNV and YYDKDF (reference sequence). CDR3 loop: CATSKGTDSTNEKLFF. In DNA form, the CDR3 reads TGTGCCACCAGCAAAGGGACAGACTCAACTAATGAAAAACTGTTTTTT.

The chain recombines TRBV5-1 with TRBJ1-6; no clear D gene. The germline V and J ends were trimmed by 0 bases and 9 bases, with 16 bases remaining between them. Per germline, CDR1 SGHRS and CDR2 YFSETQ. The CDR3 covers 16 residues. The CDR3 here is CASSLAGQADLSPLHF. The CDR3 DNA reads TGCGCCAGCAGCTTGGCCGGCCAGGCCGACCTTTCACCCCTCCACTTT.

The chain recombines TRBV7-9 with TRBJ2-2; 8 bases are a match to TRBD2. Germline CDR1 and CDR2: SEHNR and FQNEAQ (reference sequence). The CDR3 totals 15 residues. The trim removed 5 bases at V and 1 base at J, leaving 3 bases unmatched. CDR3 region: CASSPGGLNTGELFF. The CDR3 bases are TGTGCCAGCAGCCCGGGGGGGCTGAACACCGGGGAGCTGTTTTTT.

In DNA, the CDR3 is TGTGCCAGCAGCTTACAACAAAGATACGAGCAGTACTTC. As protein: CASSLQQRYEQYF. The rearrangement links TRBV11-1 to TRBJ2-7; no clear D. The CDR3 runs to 13 residues. Germline lookup yields CDR1 SGHAT and CDR2 FQDESV (reference sequence). With 2 bases removed from V and 4 bases from J, the gap between germline ends came to 9 bases.

The chain is built from TRBV7-2 and TRBJ2-5; D is unresolved. Germline V gives CDR1 SGHTA, CDR2 FQGNSA. Trimming stripped 5 bases from V and 2 bases from J, with 3 bases between. The CDR3 has 11 residues. The CDR3 nucleotides are TGTGCCAGCAGCCTTCAAGAGACCCAGTACTTC. Translated, it gives CASSLQETQYF.

The chain combines TRBV6-1 with TRBJ2-1; 7 nucleotides agree with TRBD1. The germline V gene has CDR1 MNHNS and CDR2 SASEGT. This CDR3 contains 13 residues. Germline trimming cut 3 bases from V and 15 bases from J; bases unmatched to any gene: 11. The CDR3 nucleotides are TGTGCCAGCAGTGATACATTCGACAGGGTGCCGTTCTTC. Translating gives CASSDTFDRVPFF.

This clone was picked up a small number of times. The V call is TRBV2, the J call TRBJ2-1, with D uncertain. The CDR3 extends over 12 amino acids. The ends were cut back, 6 bases at V and 9 bases at J, with 12 bases in the middle. Germline CDR1 is SNHLY and CDR2 is FYNNEI. This CDR3 reads CASSAPVSEQFF. The CDR3 DNA reads as TGTGCCAGCAGCGCGCCGGTGAGTGAGCAGTTCTTC.

This clone has a handful of counts. J is TRBJ2-3 and V is TRBV7-3; TRBD2 matches at 13 bases. There are 15 residues in the CDR3. V was clipped by 5 bases and J by 6 bases; unmatched bases: 5. Germline values: CDR1 SGHTA, CDR2 FQGTGA. CDR3 protein: CASSRGLAGRDTQYF. DNA of the CDR3: TGTGCCAGCAGCCGGGGACTAGCGGGGCGGGATACGCAGTATTTT.

The chain recombines TRBV4-2 with TRBJ2-5; the match to TRBD2 covers 12 bases. The germline CDR1 and CDR2 sequences are LGHNA and YNFKEQ. The CDR3 contains 17 residues. V lost 7 bases, J lost 5 bases, and 14 bases stayed unmatched. CDR3 bases: TGTGCCAGCACAGAACGGACTAGCGGGGCGGCCTTGGAGACCCAGTACTTC. It is translated as CASTERTSGAALETQYF.

This clone has a handful of counts. The rearrangement joins TRBV5-4 to TRBJ2-5, with 7 nucleotides matching TRBD2. V shed 2 bases, J shed 1 base, and the junction held 2 bases outside the gene matches. The CDR3 runs to 14 residues. The germline CDR1 and CDR2 sequences are SGHNT and YYREEE (reference sequence). The chain's CDR3 is CASSLAGLQETQYF. CDR3 nucleotide sequence: TGTGCCAGCAGCTTAGCGGGGCTCCAAGAGACCCAGTACTTC.

The chain has TRBV18 and TRBJ1-1; 7 bases are shared with TRBD1. The CDR3 spans 15 residues. The V gene's germline CDR1 is KGHSH and CDR2 LQKENI. V shed 1 base and J 2 bases; nucleotides not matched to a gene: 4. The CDR3, as DNA: TGTGCCAGCTCACCACTGGGACAGTTAAACACTGAAGCTTTCTTT. Protein: CASSPLGQLNTEAFF.

The chain employs TRBV5-6 and TRBJ1-5; D gene ambiguous. This CDR3 has 13 amino acids. Germline V lookup: CDR1 SGHDT, CDR2 YYEEEE. V gave up 4 bases and J gave up 4 bases, with 9 bases separating them. The CDR3 loop is CASSDGGNQPQHF. The CDR3 DNA sequence: TGTGCCAGCAGCGACGGAGGGAATCAGCCCCAGCATTTT.

The chain is built from TRBV6-5 and TRBJ1-2; 7 nucleotides line up with TRBD1. CDR3 length: 13 amino acids. The germline CDR1 and CDR2 sequences are MNHEY and SVGAGI. Unmatched junction bases numbered 5, after V lost 8 bases and J lost 2 bases. The CDR3: CASRRDSNYGYTF. The CDR3 DNA sequence: TGTGCCAGCCGCCGGGACAGCAACTATGGCTACACCTTC.

CDR3 in DNA: TGTGCCAGCACCTTATCCCGGGGGGTTCAGCCCCAGCATTTT. Translated: CASTLSRGVQPQHF. The chain recombines TRBV28 with TRBJ1-5, with D perhaps matching TRBD1 (5 bases). Deletions cut 7 bases from V and 6 bases from J, with 16 bases between. Germline V gene sequence: CDR1 MDHEN, CDR2 SYDVKM. This CDR3 region has 14 residues.

The chain employs TRBV2 and TRBJ1-4; D is ambiguous. The CDR3 runs to 14 residues. Germline V gene data show CDR1 as SNHLY and CDR2 as FYNNEI. V was shortened by 3 bases and J by 7 bases, with 12 bases between the two germline ends. This CDR3 reads CASSERITGEKLFF. The CDR3 nucleotides are TGTGCCAGCAGTGAGCGAATAACGGGTGAAAAACTGTTTTTT. Combining the CDR3 with reference TRBV2 and TRBJ1-4 gives the whole variable domain EPEVTQTPSHQVTQMGQEVILRCVPISNHLYFYWYRQILGQKVEFLVSFYNNEISEKSEIFDDQFSVERPDGSNFTLKIRSTKLEDSAMYFCASSERITGEKLFFGSGTQLSVL.

This clone was counted ten times or more. The V call is TRBV15, the J call TRBJ2-1; a weak D match, TRBD1 (6 bases). The germline V gene has CDR1 LNHNV and CDR2 YYDKDF (reference sequence). V lost 3 bases and J 3 bases, leaving 21 bases between the germline ends. The CDR3 spans 18 residues. The CDR3 DNA reads as TGTGCCACCAGCAGTTTCTTCCAGCAGGGGATGGGCTACAATGAGCAGTTCTTC. Encoded protein: CATSSFFQQGMGYNEQFF.

This clone has only a few counts. The chain recombines TRBV29-1 with TRBJ2-1, with a tentative D call TRBD2 (5 bases). Germline-derived CDR1 and CDR2 are SQVTM and ANQGSEA. The CDR3 is 10 residues long. The V end was cut by 6 bases, the J end by 10 bases, with 10 bases between. The CDR3 nucleotides are TGCAGCGTCCGACTACGAGAGCAGTTCTTC. This sequence encodes CSVRLREQFF.

The chain combines TRBV27 with TRBJ1-6; D gene unclear. CDR3 length: 14 residues. CDR1 and CDR2 (germline): MNHEY, SMNVEV (reference sequence). V was trimmed by 5 bases and J by 9 bases, leaving 14 bases between them. The CDR3 sequence is CASSKGGYSSPLHF. DNA for the CDR3: TGTGCCAGCAGTAAAGGAGGGTATTCTTCACCCCTCCACTTT.

The chain's CDR3 is CASSFGGYEQYF. In DNA, the CDR3 is TGTGCCAGCAGCTTTGGCGGGTACGAGCAGTACTTC. V usage is TRBV11-2 and J usage is TRBJ2-7; possible D gene TRBD2, 5 bases. V lost 3 bases, J lost 4 bases, and 7 bases lay in between. Germline values: CDR1 SGHAT, CDR2 FQNNGV. This CDR3 region has 12 residues.

The table lists this clone with a few counts. The chain recombines TRBV29-1 with TRBJ1-2; TRBD1 might be the D (6 bases). The germline V gene has CDR1 SQVTM and CDR2 ANQGSEA. The CDR3 is 13 amino acids. The V gene lost 0 bases and the J gene lost 7 bases, with 12 bases spanning the gap. This CDR3 is CSVEERGAGGYTF. The CDR3 nucleotides are TGCAGCGTTGAAGAACGGGGGGCCGGTGGCTACACCTTC. The complete variable domain, with remaining parts taken from reference TRBV29-1 and TRBJ1-2, reads SAVISQKPSRDICQRGTSLTIQCQVDSQVTMMFWYRQQPGQSLTLIATANQGSEATYESGFVIDKFPISRPNLTFSTLTVSNMSPEDSSIYLCSVEERGAGGYTFGSGTRLTVV.